This T cell receptor (beta chain) was documented in a study of T cell responses to AZD1222 COVID-19 vaccine. This CDR3 contains 14 residues. The J segment lost 4 bases and the V segment lost 8 bases, leaving 10 bases of the junction unmatched. CDR1 and CDR2 (germline): MDHEN, SYDVKM. Assay used: immunoSEQ multiplex PCR; TCRdb lists only in-frame clones, some missing. The sample contains tens of thousands of clones, approximately 86% of which appear only once. Overall study findings and caveats: Spike-specific TCRs gained breadth and depth after people received two AZD1222 doses. Baseline testing showed seropositivity in only a handful of AZD1222 recipients. Spike-spanning, vaccine-associated CD4 TCRs were dominant at 160-218 and 743-854. Researchers took repertoire samples only after the peak T cell response had come.

A remark on this clone: Its specificity is unknown.

This sequence was found in an adult who received the AZD1222 COVID-19 vaccine. The starting material was peripheral blood, obtained 28 days after the second AZD1222 dose. The J gene is TRBJ1-2, the V gene TRBV28; 7 bases agree with TRBD1. The CDR3 spells CASSKGRGLYGYTF. CDR3 nucleotide sequence: TGTGCCAGCTCAAAAGGGAGGGGGCTCTATGGCTACACCTTC.